Sequencing of this TCR beta chain was carried out in a study of chemoradiotherapy in HPV16-positive cancers. The CDR3 has 14 residues. Germline V CDR1 and CDR2: SGHRS, YFSETQ. Trimming cost V 0 bases and J 6 bases; bases outside gene matches: 3. Sequencing used immunoSEQ multiplex PCR; TCRdb keeps in-frame clones, though not all of them. The table has fewer than 25,000 clones, around 90% seen once. Comments on this clone: Its antigen is currently unknown.

Study-wide points: Better recurrence-free survival went with HPV-responsive T-cell expansion in HPV16-positive patients. Candidate HPV-specific clones and E7-related TCR motifs grew in tumor during treatment.

The material sequenced was blood, taken from a patient who underwent chemoradiotherapy. The clonotype originates from a human donor with HPV-associated anogenital cancer. This chain uses TRBV5-1 with TRBJ1-5; TRBD1 matches at 7 bases. The CDR3 DNA follows: TGCGCCAGCAGCTTGGGGACAGGAGGTCAGCCCCAGCATTTT. It translates to CASSLGTGGQPQHF.